This is a list of T cell receptor beta chains from one sample in a study of long-term antiretroviral therapy in people with HIV. Generated by immunoSEQ multiplex PCR, the TCRdb table keeps only in-frame clones and is missing some. The sample lists more than 30,000 clones; 83% were seen once. The starting material was unsorted PBMCs, obtained 0.4 years before starting antiretroviral therapy. The receptor set was obtained from a young man with HIV. CDR3s include the opening cysteine and the closing phenylalanine or tryptophan. The order of the fields is V gene, D gene, clone size, J gene, CDR3 DNA, CDR3 protein. The D gene is left open where the match is weak. Size tells how often a clone was seen (once, few, many) or the class of an expanded clone, and some rows leave it out.

TRBV19	-	-	TRBJ2-1	TGTGCCAGTAGTATTGAGCACGGCAGCTTTCGAGGCAATGAGCAGTTCTTC	CASSIEHGSFRGNEQFF
TRBV10-3	TRBD1	few	TRBJ1-1	TGTGCCAGCAGGACAGGGGGCACTGAAGCTTTCTTT	CASRTGGTEAFF
TRBV13	-	-	TRBJ1-3	TGTGCCAGCAGCGATGGGACCCAGAAAAACACCATATATTTT	CASSDGTQKNTIYF
TRBV10-3	TRBD2	-	TRBJ2-1	TGTGCCATCAGTGCTCTGGGGGGGGATGAGCAGTTCTTC	CAISALGGDEQFF
TRBV27	TRBD2	-	TRBJ2-7	TGTGCCAGCAGTGTGGGACTAGCGGGATCCTACGAGCAGTACTTC	CASSVGLAGSYEQYF
TRBV27	-	-	TRBJ2-7	TGTGCCAGCAGTTTATCATGGGCTTCCAGCTCCTACGAGCAGTACTTC	CASSLSWASSSYEQYF
TRBV18	-	-	TRBJ2-1	TGTGCCAGCTCACCAGGGGGTGAGCAGTTCTTC	CASSPGGEQFF
TRBV7-8	TRBD2	-	TRBJ2-7	TGTGCCAGCAGCCTCCGAAGCGGGGGGGCGGGAGTCGAGCAGTACTTC	CASSLRSGGAGVEQYF
TRBV29-1	-	-	TRBJ2-1	TGCAGCGTTCCCCCTGGACCGAGCTCCTACAATGAGCAGTTCTTC	CSVPPGPSSYNEQFF
TRBV6-1	TRBD1	few	TRBJ1-2	TGTGCCAGCAGTGAGACGGGACAGGGGGCGGGTGGCTACACCTTC	CASSETGQGAGGYTF
TRBV28	TRBD2	once	TRBJ2-3	TGTGCCAGCACCCTCCCCCCGGGGAAGCGGGAGGGCACAGATACGCAGTATTTT	CASTLPPGKREGTDTQYF
TRBV27	-	-	TRBJ2-7	TGTGCCAGCAGTTTATCGGAGATTGCATACGAGCAGTACTTC	CASSLSEIAYEQYF
TRBV28	-	-	TRBJ2-7	TGTGCCAGCAGTTTAGGGGGGTACGCCTACGAGCAGTACTTC	CASSLGGYAYEQYF
TRBV7-9	TRBD1	-	TRBJ2-5	TGTGCCAGCAGCTTAGGGGGACAGGGTTGGCAAGAGACCCAGTACTTC	CASSLGGQGWQETQYF
TRBV6-1	-	-	TRBJ2-7	TGTGCCAGCAGTGAATCCCCGGGATCCTACGAGCAGTACTTC	CASSESPGSYEQYF
TRBV29-1	-	-	TRBJ2-1	TGCAGCGTTGAACCGGGCAACAATGAGCAGTTCTTC	CSVEPGNNEQFF
TRBV10-3	TRBD1	-	TRBJ1-2	TGTGCCATCAGTGAGCCGGGACAGGGGGTGAGAGGCTACACCTTC	CAISEPGQGVRGYTF
TRBV13	-	-	TRBJ2-7	TGTGCCAGCAGCTTACCATCCGGCTACGAGCAGTACTTC	CASSLPSGYEQYF
TRBV20-1	-	-	TRBJ1-6	TGCAGTGCTGGTTCACCCCTCCACTTT	CSAGSPLHF
TRBV7-2	TRBD1	-	TRBJ2-7	TGTGCCAGCAGCTCCACCGGGACAGGGTCCTACGAGCAGTACTTC	CASSSTGTGSYEQYF
TRBV5-4	TRBD1	-	TRBJ1-1	TGTGCCAGCAGGACTCCGGGACAGGACACTGAAGCTTTCTTT	CASRTPGQDTEAFF
TRBV6-1	-	-	TRBJ2-2	TGTGCCAGCAGGGCGACCGGGGAGCTGTTTTTT	CASRATGELFF
TRBV5-6	-	few	TRBJ1-2	TGTGCCAGCACCTACGGGCCTTATGGCTACACCTTC	CASTYGPYGYTF
TRBV12-5	-	-	TRBJ1-1	TGTGCTAGTGGTTTGGTGTTGGGTGGGAGCACTGAAGCTTTCTTT	CASGLVLGGSTEAFF
TRBV4-1	TRBD1	-	TRBJ2-1	TGCGCCAGCAGCCAAGAAGACAGGGGGTTCTACAATGAGCAGTTCTTC	CASSQEDRGFYNEQFF
TRBV5-6	-	once	TRBJ2-1	TGTGCCAGCAGCACCTGGAGGGCTAGCTACAATGAGCAGTTCTTC	CASSTWRASYNEQFF
TRBV29-1	-	-	TRBJ2-3	TGCAGCGTTGTCGGGACCCTCGGGGGCCCCACAGATACGCAGTATTTT	CSVVGTLGGPTDTQYF
TRBV25-1	TRBD2	-	TRBJ2-1	TGTGCCAGCAGTGAACTCGCGGGAGGCTCCTACAATGAGCAGTTCTTC	CASSELAGGSYNEQFF
TRBV10-2	TRBD1	-	TRBJ1-1	TGCGCCAGCAGGGGACAGGGGGTCACTGAAGCTTTCTTT	CASRGQGVTEAFF
TRBV11-2	TRBD2	-	TRBJ2-2	TGTGCCAGCAGCCCCGGTCTAGCGGGGGGTATCACCGGGGAGCTGTTTTTT	CASSPGLAGGITGELFF
TRBV7-6	TRBD1	-	TRBJ1-2	TGTGCCAGCAGCTCCCAGGGACAGGGCGAACCTAACTATGGCTACACCTTC	CASSSQGQGEPNYGYTF
TRBV18	-	once	TRBJ2-3	TGTGCCAGCTCACCGGGGGACGGAGATACGCAGTATTTT	CASSPGDGDTQYF
TRBV6-5	TRBD1	-	TRBJ2-2	TGTGCCAGCATGACAGGGTTAGGCACCGGGGAGCTGTTTTTT	CASMTGLGTGELFF
TRBV9	TRBD2	-	TRBJ2-7	TGTGCCAGCGGGACTAGCGGGTCCTACGAGCAGTACTTC	CASGTSGSYEQYF
TRBV2	-	-	TRBJ1-2	TGTGCCAGCAGTGCCTACATAGATAACTATGGCTACACCTTC	CASSAYIDNYGYTF
TRBV7-9	-	-	TRBJ2-1	TGTGCCAGCAGCTTTATCCATGAGCAGTTCTTC	CASSFIHEQFF
TRBV6-9	-	-	TRBJ2-1	TGTGCCAGCAGCCCTGACCAGTACAATGAGCAGTTCTTC	CASSPDQYNEQFF
TRBV6-5	-	-	TRBJ2-7	TGTGCCAGCAGTTACGACCCTACCTACTACGAGCAGTACTTC	CASSYDPTYYEQYF
TRBV6-6	TRBD1	-	TRBJ1-1	TGTGCCAGCAAGGGGGCTGGAGCTTTCTTT	CASKGAGAFF
TRBV13	TRBD2	-	TRBJ2-7	TGTGCCAGCAGCTCGCGACTAGCGGGAAAAAACGAGCAGTACTTC	CASSSRLAGKNEQYF
TRBV6-6	TRBD1	-	TRBJ2-1	TGTGCCAGCAGTTACGGGACAGGGTACTACAATGAGCAGTTCTTC	CASSYGTGYYNEQFF
TRBV5-5	TRBD1	-	TRBJ2-6	TGTGCCAGCAGCCAATCCGGGACAGGGCTTACTGGGGCCAACGTCCTGACTTTC	CASSQSGTGLTGANVLTF
TRBV5-5	-	-	TRBJ2-1	TGTGCCAGCAGCCTCGACAGTCCCGTCTACAATGAGCAGTTCTTC	CASSLDSPVYNEQFF
TRBV27	-	-	TRBJ2-7	TGTGCCAGCAGTTTGGACGGTGCCTACGAGCAGTACTTC	CASSLDGAYEQYF
TRBV7-3	-	-	TRBJ2-2	TGTGCCAGCAGCTTAACGTTGGGTTACACCGGGGAGCTGTTTTTT	CASSLTLGYTGELFF
TRBV6-6	TRBD2	-	TRBJ2-1	TGTGCCAGCCGTCCGACTAGCGGGGCGCTCAATGAGCAGTTCTTC	CASRPTSGALNEQFF
TRBV5-1	TRBD1	-	TRBJ2-7	TGCGCCAGCAGCAGACAGGGGGCAGACGAGCAGTACTTC	CASSRQGADEQYF
TRBV9	TRBD2	-	TRBJ2-2	TGTGCCAGTAGTAGCGGGAGGGACACCGGGGAGCTGTTTTTT	CASSSGRDTGELFF
TRBV23-1	-	-	TRBJ2-4	TGCGCCAGCAGTCAGTCCCCGGGACCGCCTCGAAACATTCAGTACTTC	CASSQSPGPPRNIQYF
TRBV28	-	-	TRBJ1-2	TGTGCCAGCAGTTTTTCCCCCGACAGCTACTATGGCTACACCTTC	CASSFSPDSYYGYTF
TRBV5-4	-	-	TRBJ2-5	TGTGCCAGCAGCTTATCCGGGGAGACCCAGTACTTC	CASSLSGETQYF
TRBV13	-	-	TRBJ1-1	TGTGCCAGCAGCTTGGTGGGCTCCGAAGCTTTCTTT	CASSLVGSEAFF
TRBV14	-	-	TRBJ2-1	TGTGCCAGCAGCCGGTGGGACTCCTTTTACAATGAGCAGTTCTTC	CASSRWDSFYNEQFF
TRBV18	-	-	TRBJ2-1	TGTGCCAGCTCACCACCGAACGGGAGCTACAATGAGCAGTTCTTC	CASSPPNGSYNEQFF
TRBV19	TRBD1	few	TRBJ2-4	TGTGCCAGTAACGTAAGACAGGGGGGCATTCAGTACTTC	CASNVRQGGIQYF